Sequencing of this TCR beta chain was carried out in a study of T cells in Graves' hyperthyroidism and ophthalmopathy. V lost 2 bases, J lost 7 bases, and 12 bases lay in between. Germline values: CDR1 SNHLY, CDR2 FYNNEI. This CDR3 contains 14 residues. RNA transcripts yielded amplified TCR beta CDR3 regions. The primer set for the first-round RT-PCR of the TCR CDR3 was HTBI. TCRdb reanalysed the multiplex PCR reads using MiXCR and keeps one entry per CDR3 protein. Of around 490,000 distinct CDR3 sequences in the sample, less than 20% were seen once. General study findings and limits: Blood shared most expanded thyroid clonotypes above 0.001. A model of 13 V-J features distinguished ophthalmopathy from stable hyperthyroidism. The model forecast ophthalmopathy, anticipating it by a median approximately 6.1 months before onset.

A patient was excluded if there was uncontrolled infection, other autoimmune disease, pregnancy or lactation. This clonotype was seen a few times. Its antigen is currently unknown. The V gene is TRBV2, the J gene TRBJ1-5; D possibly corresponds to TRBD1 (5 bases). The sequenced material came from blood. The receptor was isolated from a man in his forties with Graves' ophthalmopathy. CDR3 region: CASSEWGVRQPQHF. Here the CDR3 DNA reads TGTGCCAGCAGTGAATGGGGGGTTCGCCAGCCCCAGCATTTT.